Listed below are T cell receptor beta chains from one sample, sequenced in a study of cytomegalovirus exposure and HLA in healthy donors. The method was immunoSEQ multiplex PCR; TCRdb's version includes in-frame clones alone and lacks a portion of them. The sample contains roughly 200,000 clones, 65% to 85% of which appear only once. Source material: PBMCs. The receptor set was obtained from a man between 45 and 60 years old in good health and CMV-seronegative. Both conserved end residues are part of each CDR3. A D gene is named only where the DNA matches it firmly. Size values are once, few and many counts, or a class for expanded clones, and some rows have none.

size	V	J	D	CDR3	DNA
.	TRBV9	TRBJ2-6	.	CASSAPRDTGSGANVLTF	TGTGCCAGCAGCGCCCCCCGGGACACCGGCTCTGGGGCCAACGTCCTGACTTTC
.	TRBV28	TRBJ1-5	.	CATYQPLGYSNQPQHF	TGTGCCACCTATCAACCCCTGGGCTATAGCAATCAGCCCCAGCATTTT
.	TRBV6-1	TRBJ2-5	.	CASSEDGSWGVQETQYF	TGTGCCAGCAGTGAAGACGGCTCCTGGGGAGTACAAGAGACCCAGTACTTC
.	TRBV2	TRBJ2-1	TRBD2	CASSEGGSSYNEQFF	TGTGCCAGCAGTGAAGGCGGGAGCTCCTACAATGAGCAGTTCTTC
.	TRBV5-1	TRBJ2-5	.	CASSGGGGETQYF	TGCGCCAGCAGCGGGGGAGGGGGAGAGACCCAGTACTTC
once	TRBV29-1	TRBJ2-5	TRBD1	CSVTDWTGEETQYF	TGCAGCGTTACCGATTGGACAGGAGAAGAGACCCAGTACTTC
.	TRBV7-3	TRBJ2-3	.	CASTLGGAPDTQYF	TGTGCCAGCACCCTCGGGGGTGCGCCAGATACGCAGTATTTT
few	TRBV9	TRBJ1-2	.	CASSTSGANYGYTF	TGTGCCAGCAGCACCTCAGGGGCCAACTATGGCTACACCTTC
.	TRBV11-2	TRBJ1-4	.	CASSVSGSLNEKLFF	TGTGCCAGCAGCGTCTCAGGCAGCTTGAATGAAAAACTGTTTTTT
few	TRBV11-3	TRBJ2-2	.	CASSSSGSNTGELFF	TGTGCCAGCAGCTCCAGCGGGTCGAACACCGGGGAGCTGTTTTTT
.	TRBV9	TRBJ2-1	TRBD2	CASSVATSGVLGNEQFF	TGTGCCAGCAGCGTAGCTACTAGCGGAGTCCTCGGGAATGAGCAGTTCTTC
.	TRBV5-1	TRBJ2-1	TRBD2	CASSATGLAGYNEQFF	TGCGCCAGCAGCGCAACGGGACTAGCGGGTTACAATGAGCAGTTCTTC
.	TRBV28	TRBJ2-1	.	CASSKASRLAGNEQFF	TGTGCCAGCAGTAAGGCCTCCAGGCTAGCTGGGAATGAGCAGTTCTTC
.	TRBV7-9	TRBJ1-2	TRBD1	CASSQTTGTGSPCF	TGTGCCAGCAGCCAAACTACCGGGACAGGGTCACCTTGCTTC
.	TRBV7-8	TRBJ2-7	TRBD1	CASSLQGAISYEQYF	TGTGCCAGCAGCTTACAGGGGGCCATAAGCTACGAGCAGTACTTC
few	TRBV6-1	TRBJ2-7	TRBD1	CASTLRDRDTYEQYF	TGTGCCAGCACCCTAAGGGACAGGGATACCTACGAGCAGTACTTC
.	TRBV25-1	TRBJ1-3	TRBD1	CASSYAGTGDGNTIYF	TGTGCCAGCAGTTACGCCGGGACAGGGGATGGAAACACCATATATTTT
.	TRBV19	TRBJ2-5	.	CASSIGGNQETQYF	TGTGCCAGTAGTATCGGAGGGAACCAAGAGACCCAGTACTTC
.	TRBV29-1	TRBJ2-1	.	CSVEGIVGLTYNEQFF	TGCAGCGTTGAAGGGATCGTGGGACTTACTTACAATGAGCAGTTCTTC